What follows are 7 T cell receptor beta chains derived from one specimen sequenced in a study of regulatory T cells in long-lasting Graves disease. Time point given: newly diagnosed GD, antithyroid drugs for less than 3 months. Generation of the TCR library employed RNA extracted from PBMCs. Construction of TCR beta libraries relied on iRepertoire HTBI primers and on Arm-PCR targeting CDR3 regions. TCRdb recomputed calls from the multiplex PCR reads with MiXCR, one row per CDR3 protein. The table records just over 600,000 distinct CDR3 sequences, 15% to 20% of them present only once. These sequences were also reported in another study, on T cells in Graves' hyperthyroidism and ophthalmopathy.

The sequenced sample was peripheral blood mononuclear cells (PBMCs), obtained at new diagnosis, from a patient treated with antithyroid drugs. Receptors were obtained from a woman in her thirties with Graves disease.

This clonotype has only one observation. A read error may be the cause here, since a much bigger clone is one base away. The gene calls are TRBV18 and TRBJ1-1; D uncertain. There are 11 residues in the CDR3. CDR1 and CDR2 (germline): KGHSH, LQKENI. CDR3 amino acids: CASSRQVEVFF. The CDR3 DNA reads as TGTGCCAGCTCACGGCAGGTTGAAGTTTTCTTT.

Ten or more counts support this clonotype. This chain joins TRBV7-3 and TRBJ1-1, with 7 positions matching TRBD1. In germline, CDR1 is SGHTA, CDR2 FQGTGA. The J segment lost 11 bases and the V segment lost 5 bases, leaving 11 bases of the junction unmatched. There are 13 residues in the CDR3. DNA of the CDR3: TGTGCCAGCAGCACTTACACCGGGACAGTTGCTTTCTTT. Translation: CASSTYTGTVAFF.

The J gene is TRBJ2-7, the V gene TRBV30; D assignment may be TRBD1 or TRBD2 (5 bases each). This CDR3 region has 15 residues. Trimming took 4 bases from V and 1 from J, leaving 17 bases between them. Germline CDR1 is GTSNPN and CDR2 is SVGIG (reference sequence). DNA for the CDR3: TGTGCCTGGACCAGTTGGCAGGGACCTTCCTACGAGCAGTACTTC. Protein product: CAWTSWQGPSYEQYF.

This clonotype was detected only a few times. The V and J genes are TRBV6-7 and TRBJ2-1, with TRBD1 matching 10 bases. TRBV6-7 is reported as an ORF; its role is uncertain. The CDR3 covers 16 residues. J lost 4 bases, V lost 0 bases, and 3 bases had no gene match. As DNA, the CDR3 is TGTGCCAGCAGTTACTCGGGACAGGGGCCTTACAATGAGCAGTTCTTC. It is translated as CASSYSGQGPYNEQFF.

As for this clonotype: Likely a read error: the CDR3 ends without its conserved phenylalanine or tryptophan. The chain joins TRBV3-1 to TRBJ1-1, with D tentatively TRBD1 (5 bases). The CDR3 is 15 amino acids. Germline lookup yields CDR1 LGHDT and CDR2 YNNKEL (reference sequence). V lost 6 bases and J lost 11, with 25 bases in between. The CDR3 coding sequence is TGTGCCAGCAGACTGGACACATCCGGGCTGAGCGTCGCTTTCTCT. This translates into CASRLDTSGLSVAFS.

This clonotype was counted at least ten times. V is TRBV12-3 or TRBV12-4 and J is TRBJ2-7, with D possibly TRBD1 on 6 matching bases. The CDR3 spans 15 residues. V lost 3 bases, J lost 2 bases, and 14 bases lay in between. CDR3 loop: CASSLGRGRTYEQYF. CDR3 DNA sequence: TGTGCCAGCAGTTTGGGCAGGGGACGGACCTACGAGCAGTACTTC.

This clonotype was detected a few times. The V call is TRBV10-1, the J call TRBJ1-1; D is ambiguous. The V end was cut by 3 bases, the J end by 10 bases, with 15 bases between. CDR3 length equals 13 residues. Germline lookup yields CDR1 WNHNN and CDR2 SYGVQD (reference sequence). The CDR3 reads CASSDQPAGGAFF. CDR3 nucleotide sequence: TGCGCCAGCAGTGATCAGCCCGCCGGTGGAGCTTTCTTT.